This entry lists 13 T cell receptor beta chains sequenced from one sample in a study of low-dose radiotherapy and immunotherapy resistance in tumors. The time point here: after trial treatment. Treatment indicated: LDRT plus nivolumab, ipilimumab, low-dose cyclophosphamide and aspirin (RACIN trial). Alpha- and beta-chain coverage of first-strand cDNA came from TRAV- and TRBV-specific primers. Using a constant-region primer together with a V-primer adapter, TCRs were subjected to roughly 20 PCR cycles of amplification. Via MiXCR, TCRdb re-called the reads, giving one row per CDR3 protein. The sample has tens of thousands of distinct CDR3 sequences, 20% to 25% seen once. This specimen was PBMCs, taken after low-dose radiotherapy plus immunotherapy. These receptors all stem from a female donor with ovarian cancer.

This clonotype was recorded at least ten times. V gene TRBV7-2 combines with J gene TRBJ2-7; 10 bases map to TRBD2. The CDR3 totals 16 residues. The trim removed 1 base at V and 3 bases at J, leaving 6 bases unmatched. From germline, CDR1 is SGHTA and CDR2 FQGNSA. The CDR3 coding sequence is TGTGCCAGCAGCTTAGGATCCAGCGGGGGGGTCTACGAGCAGTACTTC. Protein: CASSLGSSGGVYEQYF.

The genes are TRBV7-2 and TRBJ1-4; TRBD1 is a possible D gene (6 bases). The CDR3 spans 13 residues. CDR1 is SGHTA and CDR2 is FQGNSA in the germline V gene. Between the trimmed V and J ends, which lost 3 bases and 7 bases, there was a span of 9 bases. This chain's CDR3 is CASSFRGSEKLFF. The CDR3 DNA is TGTGCCAGCAGCTTCAGGGGAAGTGAAAAACTGTTTTTT.

Ten or more counts support this clonotype. The gene calls are TRBV11-2 and TRBJ1-1, with TRBD1 identical over 11 bases. CDR1 and CDR2 (germline): SGHAT, FQNNGV. With 4 bases clipped from V and 3 bases from J, the junction kept 19 bases outside the gene matches. CDR3 length: 20 residues. The chain's CDR3 is CASSSRTGGARYYRDTEAFF. CDR3 DNA: TGTGCCAGCAGCTCTCGGACAGGGGGCGCGAGGTACTATCGCGACACTGAAGCTTTCTTT.

A note on this clonotype: This may be a read error, as it is one base from a much larger clone. The chain carries TRBV7-2 and TRBJ2-5; TRBD2 matches at 11 bases. Germline values: CDR1 SGHTA, CDR2 FQGNSA. The CDR3 length is 15 residues. V shed 5 bases, J shed 3 bases, and the junction held 5 bases outside the gene matches. The CDR3, as DNA: TGTGCCAGCAGCGGGAGACTAGCGGGAAAAGAGACCCAGTACTTC. This translates into CASSGRLAGKETQYF.

This clonotype was found many times. V usage is TRBV5-4 and J usage is TRBJ2-1; a possible D gene is TRBD2 (5 bases). Germline V gives CDR1 SGHNT, CDR2 YYREEE (reference sequence). The CDR3 has 17 amino acids. V lost 0 bases and J 4 bases, leaving 17 bases between the germline ends. The CDR3 DNA is TGTGCCAGCAGCTTGGAGGTCGGGGTAAGGGCGTACAATGAGCAGTTCTTC. This gives the protein CASSLEVGVRAYNEQFF.

This clonotype was picked up many times. The chain combines TRBV3-1 with TRBJ1-3; no clear D. Per the germline V gene, CDR1 is LGHDT and CDR2 is YNNKEL (reference sequence). This CDR3 is built from 17 residues. Trimming took 0 bases from V and 2 from J, leaving 14 bases between them. CDR3 amino acids: CASSQDHNLFAGNTIYF. In DNA, the CDR3 is TGTGCCAGCAGCCAAGATCATAACCTCTTCGCTGGAAACACCATATATTTT.

On this clonotype: Just one base apart from a much larger clone, this may be a read error. The chain links TRBV4-1 to TRBJ2-3; 9 nucleotides line up with TRBD2. Germline values: CDR1 MGHRA, CDR2 YSYEKL. The CDR3 length is 12 residues. Germline trimming cut 4 bases from V and 14 bases from J; bases unmatched to any gene: 7. CDR3 sequence reads: CASSRPGTSLYF. CDR3 sequence (DNA): TGCGCCAGCAGCCGTCCCGGGACTAGCCTGTATTTT.

Ten or more counts support this clonotype. The V call is TRBV25-1, the J call TRBJ2-5, with D maybe TRBD1 (5 bases). This CDR3 is 13 amino acids long. Trimming cost V 3 bases and J 10 bases, with 15 bases left between them. Germline CDR1 and CDR2: MGHDK and SYGVNS. The CDR3 nucleotides are TGTGCCAGCAGTGACCCAGGCCACAGGTTCCAGTACTTC. This encodes CASSDPGHRFQYF.

In its sample, this clonotype was seen many times. The V gene is TRBV5-1, the J gene TRBJ2-1; D might be TRBD1 (5 bases). Germline V gene data show CDR1 as SGHRS and CDR2 as YFSETQ. The V and J ends lost 3 bases and 11 bases respectively, with 15 bases between them. This CDR3 is 13 amino acids long. CDR3 sequence reads: CASSSTDSRKQFF. CDR3 DNA sequence: TGCGCCAGCAGCTCGACAGACTCGAGGAAGCAGTTCTTC.

This rearrangement joins TRBV11-2 to TRBJ2-3, with 7 bases matching TRBD2. The CDR3 is made up of 16 amino acids. The ends lost 8 bases at V and 1 base at J; junction bases unmatched: 12. Germline loops: CDR1 SGHAT, CDR2 FQNNGV. The CDR3 spells CASGYLTGGGTDTQYF. CDR3 DNA sequence: TGTGCCAGCGGCTATCTAACGGGAGGAGGCACAGATACGCAGTATTTT.

This clonotype was counted ten times or more. The genes are TRBV7-8 and TRBJ2-5; 13 bases align to TRBD2. The CDR3 sequence is 18 residues long. Trimming removed 3 bases from V and 5 bases from J; junction bases left unmatched: 12. In germline, CDR1 is SGHVS, CDR2 FQNEAQ. CDR3: CASSLRLAGGLREETQYF. For the CDR3, the DNA is TGTGCCAGCAGCTTGCGACTAGCGGGGGGACTCCGAGAGGAGACCCAGTACTTC.

This clonotype was seen many times. This chain uses TRBV9 with TRBJ2-1; D not certain. Germline V gene sequence: CDR1 SGDLS, CDR2 YYNGEE. V was trimmed by 4 bases and J by 12 bases, leaving 11 bases between them. CDR3 length: 11 amino acids. The CDR3 DNA sequence: TGTGCCAGCAGCTCTGGGTTGGGGCAGTTCTTC. It specifies CASSSGLGQFF.

Worth noting for this clonotype: The CDR3 does not end in the conserved phenylalanine or tryptophan, so this is likely a read error. V and J are TRBV5-3 and TRBJ2-7; D is undetermined. TRBV5-3 qualifies as an ORF whose function is uncertain. The CDR3 runs to 12 residues. CDR3: CASSLEGYEQYL. Written as DNA, the CDR3 is TGCGCCAGCAGCTTGGAAGGCTACGAGCAGTACCTC.